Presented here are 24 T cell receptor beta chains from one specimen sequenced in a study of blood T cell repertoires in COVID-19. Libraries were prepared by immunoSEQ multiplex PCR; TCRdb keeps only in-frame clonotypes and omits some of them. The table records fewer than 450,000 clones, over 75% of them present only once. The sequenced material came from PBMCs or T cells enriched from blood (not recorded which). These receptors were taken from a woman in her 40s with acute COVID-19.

CDR3 loop: CASSRDRGPDTQYF. CDR3 DNA: TGTGCCAGCAGCCGGGACAGGGGGCCTGATACGCAGTATTTT. V and J are TRBV16 and TRBJ2-3, with 12 bases lining up with TRBD1. V was pared by 4 bases and J by 6 bases, with 2 bases of the junction left unmatched. CDR1 and CDR2 from the germline V gene are KGHSY and FQNENV. The CDR3 has 14 amino acids.

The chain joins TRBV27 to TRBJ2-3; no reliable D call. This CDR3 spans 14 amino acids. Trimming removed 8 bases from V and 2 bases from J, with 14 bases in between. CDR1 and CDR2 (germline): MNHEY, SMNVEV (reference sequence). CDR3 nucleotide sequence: TGTGCCAGCTCTCCTAGTTACCCCACAGATACGCAGTATTTT. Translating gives CASSPSYPTDTQYF.

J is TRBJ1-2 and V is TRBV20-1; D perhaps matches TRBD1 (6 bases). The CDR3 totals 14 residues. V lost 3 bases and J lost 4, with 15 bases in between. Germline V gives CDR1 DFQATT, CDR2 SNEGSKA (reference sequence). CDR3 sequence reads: CSASQQGSFYGYTF. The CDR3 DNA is TGCAGTGCTAGTCAACAGGGTTCCTTCTATGGCTACACCTTC.

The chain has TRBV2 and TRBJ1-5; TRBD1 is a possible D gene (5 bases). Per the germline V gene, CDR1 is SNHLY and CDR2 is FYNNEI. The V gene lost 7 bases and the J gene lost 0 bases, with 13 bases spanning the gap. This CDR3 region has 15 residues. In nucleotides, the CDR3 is TGTGCCAGCAAAATCGGGGGGTATAGCAATCAGCCCCAGCATTTT. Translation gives CASKIGGYSNQPQHF.

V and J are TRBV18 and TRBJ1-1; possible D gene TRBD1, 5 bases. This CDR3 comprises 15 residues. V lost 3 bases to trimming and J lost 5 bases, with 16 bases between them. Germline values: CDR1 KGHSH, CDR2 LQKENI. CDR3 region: CASSPLRGGGTEAFF. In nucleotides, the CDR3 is TGTGCCAGCTCACCCCTAAGGGGAGGAGGGACTGAAGCTTTCTTT.

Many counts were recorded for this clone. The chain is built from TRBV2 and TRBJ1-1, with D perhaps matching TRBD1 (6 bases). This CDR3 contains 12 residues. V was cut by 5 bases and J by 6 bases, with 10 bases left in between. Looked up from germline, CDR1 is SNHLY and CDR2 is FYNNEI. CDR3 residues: CASSRGTPEAFF. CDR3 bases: TGTGCCAGCAGTAGAGGGACACCTGAAGCTTTCTTT.

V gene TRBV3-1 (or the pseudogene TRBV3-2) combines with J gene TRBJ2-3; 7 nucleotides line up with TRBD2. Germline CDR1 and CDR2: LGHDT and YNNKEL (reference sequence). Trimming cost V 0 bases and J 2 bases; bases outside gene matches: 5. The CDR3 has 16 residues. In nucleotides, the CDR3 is TGTGCCAGCAGCCAAGAGTATCTAGCGGCCACAGATACGCAGTATTTT. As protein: CASSQEYLAATDTQYF.

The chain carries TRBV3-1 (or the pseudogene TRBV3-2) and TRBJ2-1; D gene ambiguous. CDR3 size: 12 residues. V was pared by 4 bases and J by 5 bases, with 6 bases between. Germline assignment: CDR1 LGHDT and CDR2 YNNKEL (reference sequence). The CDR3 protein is CASSRADNEQFF. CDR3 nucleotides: TGTGCCAGCAGCCGGGCTGACAATGAGCAGTTCTTC.

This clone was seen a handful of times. In nucleotides, the CDR3 is TGTGCCAGCAGCCGGGGGAACGGCTACACCTTC. Its translation is CASSRGNGYTF. This chain uses TRBV2 with TRBJ1-2, with D tentatively TRBD1 (5 bases). Germline V gives CDR1 SNHLY, CDR2 FYNNEI. The CDR3 contains 11 residues. The V gene lost 6 bases and the J gene lost 8 bases, with 10 bases spanning the gap.

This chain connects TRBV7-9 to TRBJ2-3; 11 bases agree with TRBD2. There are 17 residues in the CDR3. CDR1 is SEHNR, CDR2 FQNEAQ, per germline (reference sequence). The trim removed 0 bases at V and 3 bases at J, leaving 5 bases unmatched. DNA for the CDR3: TGTGCCAGCAGCTTAGCGCTAGCGGGGGGTCTAACAGATACGCAGTATTTT. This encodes CASSLALAGGLTDTQYF.

The CDR3 DNA follows: TGTGCCAGCAGCCAAGACCTTAGGGGATCTGGATACGAGCAGTACTTC. It is translated as CASSQDLRGSGYEQYF. The J gene is TRBJ2-7, the V gene TRBV4-2, with D perhaps matching TRBD1 (5 bases). Germline CDR1 and CDR2: LGHNA and YNFKEQ. CDR3 length equals 16 residues. V dropped 0 bases and J dropped 4 bases, with 16 bases sitting between them.

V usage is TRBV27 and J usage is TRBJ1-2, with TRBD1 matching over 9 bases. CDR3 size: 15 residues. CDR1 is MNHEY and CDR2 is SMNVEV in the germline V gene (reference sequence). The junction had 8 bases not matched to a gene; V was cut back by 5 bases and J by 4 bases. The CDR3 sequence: CASSQTTGGFYGYTF. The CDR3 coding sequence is TGTGCCAGCAGTCAAACGACAGGGGGGTTCTATGGCTACACCTTC.

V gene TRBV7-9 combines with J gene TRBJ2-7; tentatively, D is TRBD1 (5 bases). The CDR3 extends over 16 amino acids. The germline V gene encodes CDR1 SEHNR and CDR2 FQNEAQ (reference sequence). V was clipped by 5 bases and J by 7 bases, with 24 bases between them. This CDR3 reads CASSPAYRSGTREQYF. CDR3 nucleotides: TGTGCCAGCAGCCCCGCTTACAGGTCCGGAACGAGGGAGCAGTACTTC. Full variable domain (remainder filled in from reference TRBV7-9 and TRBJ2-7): DTGVSQNPRHKITKRGQNVTFRCDPISEHNRLYWYRQTLGQGPEFLTYFQNEAQLEKSRLLSDRFSAERPKGSFSTLEIQRTEQGDSAMYLCASSPAYRSGTREQYFGPGTRLTVT.

CDR3 protein: CASTPDRVTEAFF. CDR3 bases: TGCGCCAGCACCCCGGACAGGGTCACTGAAGCTTTCTTT. The chain is built from TRBV5-1 and TRBJ1-1; 8 bases line up with TRBD1. V lost 6 bases and J lost 4; bases outside the gene matches: 5. The CDR3 loop spans 13 amino acids. Germline CDR1 and CDR2: SGHRS and YFSETQ. Combining the CDR3 with reference TRBV5-1 and TRBJ1-1 gives the whole variable domain KAGVTQTPRYLIKTRGQQVTLSCSPISGHRSVSWYQQTPGQGLQFLFEYFSETQRNKGNFPGRFSGRQFSNSRSEMNVSTLELGDSALYLCASTPDRVTEAFFGQGTRLTVV.

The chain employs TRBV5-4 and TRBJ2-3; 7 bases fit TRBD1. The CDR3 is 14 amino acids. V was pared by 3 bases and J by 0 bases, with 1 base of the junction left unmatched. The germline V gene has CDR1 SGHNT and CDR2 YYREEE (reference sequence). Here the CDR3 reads CASSWDSSTDTQYF. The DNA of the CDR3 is TGTGCCAGCAGCTGGGACAGTAGCACAGATACGCAGTATTTT.

Here the CDR3 DNA reads TGTGCCAGTAGTCTCAGACGGGAAACTGAAGCTTTCTTT. Protein sequence: CASSLRRETEAFF. This chain joins TRBV19 and TRBJ1-1; D gene ambiguous. Per the germline V gene, CDR1 is LNHDA and CDR2 is SQIVND (reference sequence). The CDR3 runs to 13 residues. The V gene lost 5 bases and the J gene lost 5 bases, with 12 bases spanning the gap.

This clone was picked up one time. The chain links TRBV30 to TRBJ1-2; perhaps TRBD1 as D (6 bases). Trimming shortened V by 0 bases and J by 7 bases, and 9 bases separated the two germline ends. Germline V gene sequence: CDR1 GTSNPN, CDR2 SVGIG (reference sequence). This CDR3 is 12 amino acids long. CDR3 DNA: TGTGCCTGGAGTGTCGAACAGGGTGGCTACACCTTC. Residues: CAWSVEQGGYTF.

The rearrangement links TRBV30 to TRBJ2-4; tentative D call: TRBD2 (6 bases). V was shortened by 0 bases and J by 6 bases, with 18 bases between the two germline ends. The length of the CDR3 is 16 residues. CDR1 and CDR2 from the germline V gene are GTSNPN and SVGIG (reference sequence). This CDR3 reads CAWSVPHGREANIQYF. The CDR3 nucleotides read TGTGCCTGGAGTGTACCTCATGGCAGGGAGGCAAACATTCAGTACTTC.

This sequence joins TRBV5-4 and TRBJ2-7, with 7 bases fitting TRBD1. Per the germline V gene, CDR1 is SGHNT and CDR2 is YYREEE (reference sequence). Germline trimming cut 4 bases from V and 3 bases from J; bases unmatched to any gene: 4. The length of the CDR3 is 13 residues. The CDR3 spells CASSGRDSYEQYF. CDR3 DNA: TGTGCCAGCAGCGGCCGGGACAGCTACGAGCAGTACTTC. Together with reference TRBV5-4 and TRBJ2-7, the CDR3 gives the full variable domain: ETGVTQSPTHLIKTRGQQVTLRCSSQSGHNTVSWYQQALGQGPQFIFQYYREEENGRGNFPPRFSGLQFPNYSSELNVNALELDDSALYLCASSGRDSYEQYFGPGTRLTVT.

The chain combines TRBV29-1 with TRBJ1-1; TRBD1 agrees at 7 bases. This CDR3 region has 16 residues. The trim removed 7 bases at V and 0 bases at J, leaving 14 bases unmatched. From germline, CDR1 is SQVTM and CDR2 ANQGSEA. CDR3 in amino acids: CSARRTGTTMNTEAFF. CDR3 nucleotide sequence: TGCAGCGCGAGACGGACAGGAACCACGATGAACACTGAAGCTTTCTTT.

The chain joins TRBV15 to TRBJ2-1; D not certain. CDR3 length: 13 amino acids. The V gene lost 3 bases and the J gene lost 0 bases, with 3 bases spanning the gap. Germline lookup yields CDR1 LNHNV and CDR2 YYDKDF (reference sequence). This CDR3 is CATSRSSYNEQFF. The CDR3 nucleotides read TGTGCCACCAGCAGGAGCTCCTACAATGAGCAGTTCTTC.

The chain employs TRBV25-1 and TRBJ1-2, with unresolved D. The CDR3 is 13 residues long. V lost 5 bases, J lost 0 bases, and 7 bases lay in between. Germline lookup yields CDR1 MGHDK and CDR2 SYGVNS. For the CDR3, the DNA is TGTGCCAGCAGTCTGTCCGCTAACTATGGCTACACCTTC. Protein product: CASSLSANYGYTF.

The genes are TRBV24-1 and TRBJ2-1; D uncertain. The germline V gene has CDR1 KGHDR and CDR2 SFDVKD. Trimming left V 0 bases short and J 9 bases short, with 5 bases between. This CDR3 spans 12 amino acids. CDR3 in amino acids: CATSDLHGEQFF. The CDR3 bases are TGTGCCACCAGTGATTTGCACGGTGAGCAGTTCTTC.

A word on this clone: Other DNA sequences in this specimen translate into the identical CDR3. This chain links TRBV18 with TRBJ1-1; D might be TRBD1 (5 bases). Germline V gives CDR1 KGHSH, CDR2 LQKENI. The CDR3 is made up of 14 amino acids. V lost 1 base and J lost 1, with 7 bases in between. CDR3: CASSPRTGNTEAFF. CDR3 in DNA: TGTGCCAGCTCACCACGTACAGGGAACACTGAAGCTTTCTTT.